A single sample is the source of the 2 T cell receptor beta chains below, sequenced in a study of blood T cell repertoires in COVID-19. Profiled with immunoSEQ multiplex PCR; TCRdb holds only in-frame clones, not every one. The data show a few hundred thousand clones, with around 81% seen just once and 3% to 3.5% held by the top ten. Sequenced sample: peripheral blood. These receptors were collected from a woman aged 30 to 39 who had recovered from COVID-19.

This clone has a single count. The genes are TRBV5-5 and TRBJ2-5; 9 positions agree with TRBD2. V was clipped by 0 bases and J by 1 base; unmatched bases: 7. The germline gives CDR1 SGHKS, CDR2 YYEKEE (reference sequence). The CDR3 runs to 17 residues. This CDR3 is CASSLGPSGISQETQYF. DNA of the CDR3: TGTGCCAGCAGCTTGGGGCCTAGCGGGATAAGCCAAGAGACCCAGTACTTC. The full variable domain, completed using reference TRBV5-5 and TRBJ2-5, is DAGVTQSPTHLIKTRGQQVTLRCSPISGHKSVSWYQQVLGQGPQFIFQYYEKEERGRGNFPDRFSARQFPNYSSELNVNALLLGDSALYLCASSLGPSGISQETQYFGPGTRLLVL.

The chain combines TRBV6-2 or TRBV6-3 with TRBJ2-3, with 11 bases identical to TRBD2. The CDR3 length is 19 residues. Germline values: CDR1 MNHEY, CDR2 SVGEGT. Trimming at V came to 0 bases and at J to 3 bases, leaving 11 bases not matched to a gene. The CDR3 sequence is CASSYSINSLAGDTDTQYF. DNA for the CDR3: TGTGCCAGCAGTTACTCGATAAACTCACTAGCGGGAGATACAGATACGCAGTATTTT.